This paragraph reports one T cell receptor (beta chain). The source of the sample is a study of blood T cell repertoires in COVID-19. Clones were read by immunoSEQ multiplex PCR, and TCRdb kept only the in-frame ones, dropping some. The table lists some 230,000 clones, approximately 86% of them singletons. Source material: peripheral blood. The receptor comes from a woman between 50 and 59 years old with COVID-19, enrolled during active disease.

The CDR3 loop is CASIPRGQGGNTIYF. CDR3 in DNA: TGCGCCAGCATCCCACGGGGCCAGGGGGGAAACACCATATATTTT. The chain recombines TRBV5-1 with TRBJ1-3, with D possibly matching TRBD1 (6 bases). This CDR3 comprises 15 residues. V was pared by 6 bases and J by 4 bases, with 17 bases between. Germline V CDR1 and CDR2: SGHRS, YFSETQ.